What follows are 31 T cell receptor beta chains derived from one specimen sequenced in a study of regulatory T cells in long-lasting Graves disease. Time point specified: persistent/refractory GD, antithyroid drugs over 5 years with positive TRAb. PBMC RNA served as the TCR library source. According to the study, TCR beta libraries were built with iRepertoire HTBI primers and CDR3-region Arm-PCR. Using its own MiXCR run on the multiplex PCR reads, TCRdb lists one record per CDR3 protein. This sample yields over 250,000 distinct CDR3 sequences, of which 20% to 25% are seen a single time; 56% belongs to the top ten. This material consisted of peripheral blood mononuclear cells (PBMCs), taken when the disease was refractory, from a patient treated with antithyroid drugs. The source is a female donor with Graves disease.

The sample holds many counts of this clonotype. CDR3 sequence: CASSLTSSHQETQYF. CDR3 sequence (DNA): TGTGCCAGCAGCCTCACTAGCTCGCACCAAGAGACCCAGTACTTC. This chain uses TRBV7-3 with TRBJ2-5; the D gene is possibly TRBD2 (6 bases). The germline V and J ends were trimmed by 5 bases and 0 bases, with 13 bases remaining between them. This CDR3 has 15 amino acids. Germline lookup yields CDR1 SGHTA and CDR2 FQGTGA.

This clonotype turned up a few times. The J gene is TRBJ2-3, the V gene TRBV27, with D uncertain. The CDR3 runs 16 residues. The V end lost 2 bases, the J end lost 4 bases, and 16 bases lay between the germline ends. In germline, CDR1 is MNHEY, CDR2 SMNVEV (reference sequence). CDR3 sequence reads: CASSLLGGSRADTQYF. The CDR3 DNA sequence: TGTGCCAGCAGTTTACTGGGCGGCAGCCGAGCAGATACGCAGTATTTT.

As for this clonotype: This clone may be a read error of a much larger clone one base away. The chain links TRBV6-9 to TRBJ1-4; TRBD1 aligns across 8 bases. The CDR3 spans 15 residues. The germline V gene encodes CDR1 MNHGY and CDR2 SVAAGI. DNA for the CDR3: TGTGCCAGCAGTTACTTGACAGGGGAGGAAGAAAAACCGTTTTTT. This gives the protein CASSYLTGEEEKPFF.

In regard to this clonotype: A much larger clone lies a single base off, so this may be a read error. DNA for the CDR3: TGTGCCAGTAGTATTGGCCGCTCTGGGGCCGACGTCCTGACTTTC. This encodes CASSIGRSGADVLTF. The J gene is TRBJ2-6, the V gene TRBV19, with a weak D call TRBD1 (5 bases). This CDR3 has 15 amino acids. Germline assignment: CDR1 LNHDA and CDR2 SQIVND (reference sequence). Complete variable domain (other parts from reference TRBV19 and TRBJ2-6): DGGITQSPKYLFRKEGQNVTLSCEQNLNHDAMYWYRQDPGQGLRLIYYSQIVNDFQKGDIAEGYSVSREKKESFPLTVTSAQKNPTAFYLCASSIGRSGADVLTFGAGSRLTVL.

This clonotype was seen more than once but under ten times. The chain carries TRBV20-1 and TRBJ1-2; 8 bases map to TRBD1. Germline trimming cut 3 bases from V and 2 bases from J; bases unmatched to any gene: 8. CDR3 length: 15 amino acids. Germline CDR1 and CDR2: DFQATT and SNEGSKA (reference sequence). CDR3 amino acids: CSASPGGAENYGYTF. Written as DNA, the CDR3 is TGCAGTGCTAGCCCAGGGGGCGCAGAGAACTATGGCTACACCTTC.

The table lists this clonotype with many counts. The V gene is TRBV28, the J gene TRBJ1-5; D possibly corresponds to TRBD1 (5 bases). The CDR3 is made up of 15 amino acids. CDR1 MDHEN and CDR2 SYDVKM come from the germline V gene. V was trimmed by 6 bases and J by 8 bases, leaving 20 bases between them. The CDR3 is CASRSPGTAIKPQHF. The CDR3 DNA reads as TGTGCCAGCAGGTCTCCCGGGACGGCAATCAAGCCCCAGCATTTT.

Only a few counts were recorded for this clonotype. The chain links TRBV10-3 to TRBJ2-5; a weak D match, TRBD1 (7 bases). The V gene's germline CDR1 is ENHRY and CDR2 SYGVKD. The CDR3 runs to 14 residues. V lost 6 bases and J lost 5, with 16 bases in between. The chain's CDR3 is CAISQDRAGETQYF. CDR3 in DNA: TGTGCCATCAGCCAAGACAGGGCGGGGGAGACCCAGTACTTC.

J is TRBJ1-6 and V is TRBV7-2, with D uncertain. The germline V and J ends were trimmed by 1 base and 8 bases, with 21 bases remaining between them. The CDR3 covers 18 residues. The germline gives CDR1 SGHTA, CDR2 FQGNSA. The CDR3 spells CASSLVGTPPFGHSPLHF. CDR3 nucleotide sequence: TGTGCCAGCAGCTTAGTAGGCACACCACCATTTGGACATTCACCCCTCCACTTT. The whole variable domain, remainder taken from reference TRBV7-2 and TRBJ1-6, is GAGVSQSPSNKVTEKGKDVELRCDPISGHTALYWYRQSLGQGLEFLIYFQGNSAPDKSGLPSDRFSAERTGGSVSTLTIQRTQQEDSAVYLCASSLVGTPPFGHSPLHFGNGTRLTVT.

This sequence joins TRBV20-1 and TRBJ2-2, with a weak D call TRBD2 (6 bases). Germline-derived CDR1 and CDR2 are DFQATT and SNEGSKA (reference sequence). The ends were cut back, 5 bases at V and 3 bases at J, with 13 bases in the middle. The CDR3 consists of 14 residues. The CDR3 reads CSALGRDYTGELFF. CDR3 bases: TGCAGTGCTCTGGGGCGGGATTACACCGGGGAGCTGTTTTTT.

There are a few counts of this clonotype. This chain links TRBV7-2 with TRBJ1-6; D remains unclear. CDR3 length: 15 residues. Trimming left V 5 bases short and J 8 bases short, with 16 bases between. Germline assignment: CDR1 SGHTA and CDR2 FQGNSA. The CDR3 sequence is CASSRKFGRDSPLHF. CDR3 sequence (DNA): TGTGCCAGCAGCCGTAAATTCGGTCGGGATTCACCCCTCCACTTT.

A remark on this clonotype: Sequence at one end of the junction differs from germline and may be a read error. This chain links TRBV28 with TRBJ2-5; D perhaps matches TRBD1 (6 bases). The V gene's germline CDR1 is MDHEN and CDR2 SYDVKM. The length of the CDR3 is 14 residues. CDR3: CASGLFLRGETQYF. CDR3 in DNA: TGCGCCAGCGGTTTATTTCTCAGGGGTGAGACCCAGTACTTC.

This clonotype was seen a few times. The rearrangement uses TRBV3-1 and TRBJ2-3; D may be TRBD1 (6 bases). The germline CDR1 and CDR2 sequences are LGHDT and YNNKEL (reference sequence). V dropped 1 base and J dropped 5 bases, with 13 bases sitting between them. The CDR3 sequence is 15 residues long. CDR3 in amino acids: CASSQVRTEIDTQYF. The DNA of the CDR3 is TGTGCCAGCAGCCAAGTCAGGACAGAGATAGATACGCAGTATTTT.

The chain has TRBV29-1 and TRBJ1-3; TRBD1 matches 11 bases. With 7 bases clipped from V and 0 bases from J, the junction kept 5 bases outside the gene matches. Germline CDR1 is SQVTM and CDR2 is ANQGSEA. CDR3 length equals 15 residues. The CDR3 DNA sequence: TGCAGCGCTCGGACAGGGGGCACCTCTGGAAACACCATATATTTT. Amino acid sequence: CSARTGGTSGNTIYF.

The table lists this clonotype with a few counts. A much larger clone lies one base from this, so it may be a read error. The chain carries TRBV6-1 and TRBJ1-2, with D perhaps matching TRBD1 (5 bases). The CDR3 is made up of 13 amino acids. Looked up from germline, CDR1 is MNHNS and CDR2 is SASEGT. The CDR3 sequence is CTSSPTDSHGYTF. CDR3 DNA: TGTACCAGCAGCCCTACCGACAGTCATGGCTACACCTTC.

V and J are TRBV20-1 and TRBJ2-7; 7 bases match TRBD2. V shed 6 bases and J 2 bases; nucleotides not matched to a gene: 22. Germline lookup yields CDR1 DFQATT and CDR2 SNEGSKA (reference sequence). This CDR3 contains 18 residues. CDR3 in DNA: TGCAGTGCCCCTAAGCAGGGACTACCAGGGCGATATACCTACGAGCAGTACTTC. This sequence encodes CSAPKQGLPGRYTYEQYF.

The V and J genes are TRBV6-1 and TRBJ2-5; 8 bases match TRBD2. Per the germline V gene, CDR1 is MNHNS and CDR2 is SASEGT. Trimming took 8 bases from V and 3 from J; bases not matched to a gene: 11. The CDR3 is 15 amino acids. CDR3 amino acids: CASGLAGLTEETQYF. DNA of the CDR3: TGTGCCAGCGGCCTAGCGGGCTTGACAGAAGAGACCCAGTACTTC.

This clonotype was observed a few times. The chain is built from TRBV5-6 and TRBJ1-5; 7 nucleotides align to TRBD1. V lost 0 bases to trimming and J lost 4 bases; unmatched junction nucleotides: 1. Germline CDR1 reads SGHDT; CDR2 reads YYEEEE. This CDR3 region has 14 residues. CDR3 DNA: TGTGCCAGCAGCTTGGGCAGGGGGAATCAGCCCCAGCATTTT. Protein sequence: CASSLGRGNQPQHF.

This clonotype was recorded a few times. The chain links TRBV7-2 to TRBJ1-2; the match to TRBD1 covers 8 bases. The CDR3 has 14 amino acids. The germline gives CDR1 SGHTA, CDR2 FQGNSA. Unmatched junction bases numbered 8, after V lost 5 bases and J lost 6 bases. CDR3 amino acids: CASSTYRGSNGYTF. CDR3 nucleotides: TGTGCCAGCAGCACCTACAGGGGGAGTAATGGCTACACCTTC.

As concerns this clonotype: This sequence may be a read error, since a much larger clone differs from it by one base. The chain joins TRBV12-3 or TRBV12-4 to TRBJ2-6; the D call may be TRBD1 or TRBD2 (6 bases each). The CDR3 has 17 amino acids. This chain's CDR3 is CASSPPVSGTGANVLAF. The CDR3 DNA follows: TGTGCCAGCAGCCCCCCGGTGTCGGGGACGGGGGCCAACGTCCTGGCTTTC.

This clonotype was observed once. The chain combines TRBV11-2 with TRBJ1-1; 7 nucleotides align to TRBD1. Germline-derived CDR1 and CDR2 are SGHAT and FQNNGV. The CDR3 sequence is 12 residues long. Trimming at V came to 6 bases and at J to 9 bases, leaving 7 bases not matched to a gene. CDR3: CASSSGGQQAFF. In DNA form, the CDR3 reads TGTGCCAGCAGTTCAGGGGGACAGCAAGCTTTCTTT.

This clonotype was counted at least ten times. The chain joins TRBV28 to TRBJ2-7, with a tentative D call TRBD1 (6 bases). The ends were cut back, 6 bases at V and 3 bases at J, with 15 bases in the middle. Germline CDR1 and CDR2: MDHEN and SYDVKM. This CDR3 has 14 residues. The CDR3 here is CASRIQGGGYEQYF. The CDR3 nucleotides are TGTGCCAGCAGGATACAGGGTGGGGGCTACGAGCAGTACTTC.

This rearrangement joins TRBV9 to TRBJ2-5, with 7 bases aligning to TRBD1. The CDR3 sequence is 15 residues long. The V gene end was trimmed by 4 bases and the J gene end by 5 bases; junction bases not matched to a gene: 11. CDR1 is SGDLS, CDR2 YYNGEE, per germline. CDR3 DNA sequence: TGTGCCAGCAGCCGGGACAGCCGCGGACGGGAGACCCAGTACTTC. Amino acids: CASSRDSRGRETQYF.

There are a few counts of this clonotype. The chain joins TRBV6-1 to TRBJ1-5; D is unresolved. This CDR3 has 15 residues. Deletions cut 5 bases from V and 1 base from J, with 12 bases between. The germline gives CDR1 MNHNS, CDR2 SASEGT. DNA for the CDR3: TGTGCCAGCAGTCCCGTTAGCAGGAGCAATCAGCCCCAGCATTTT. As protein: CASSPVSRSNQPQHF.

The rearrangement links TRBV7-2 to TRBJ2-7; D is undetermined. CDR3 size: 14 residues. Trimming removed 1 base at V and 6 bases at J, with 13 bases between. The V gene's germline CDR1 is SGHTA and CDR2 FQGNSA. CDR3 loop: CASSLVIESFEQYF. In nucleotides, the CDR3 is TGTGCCAGCAGCTTAGTAATCGAGAGTTTCGAGCAGTACTTC. The entire variable domain, with the rest obtained from reference TRBV7-2 and TRBJ2-7, is as follows: GAGVSQSPSNKVTEKGKDVELRCDPISGHTALYWYRQSLGQGLEFLIYFQGNSAPDKSGLPSDRFSAERTGGSVSTLTIQRTQQEDSAVYLCASSLVIESFEQYFGPGTRLTVT.

This chain links TRBV7-9 with TRBJ1-2, with TRBD1 matching 10 bases. There are 14 residues in the CDR3. The J segment lost 6 bases and the V segment lost 8 bases, leaving 9 bases of the junction unmatched. From germline, CDR1 is SEHNR and CDR2 FQNEAQ (reference sequence). The CDR3: CASEGTGETDGYTF. CDR3 DNA sequence: TGTGCCAGCGAAGGGACAGGGGAGACGGATGGCTACACCTTC. Complete variable domain (other parts from reference TRBV7-9 and TRBJ1-2): DTGVSQNPRHKITKRGQNVTFRCDPISEHNRLYWYRQTLGQGPEFLTYFQNEAQLEKSRLLSDRFSAERPKGSFSTLEIQRTEQGDSAMYLCASEGTGETDGYTFGSGTRLTVV.

The table lists this clonotype with many counts. J is TRBJ2-7 and V is TRBV27, with TRBD1 as a possible D gene (6 bases). Trimming pared 3 bases from V and 2 bases from J, leaving 11 bases between. Germline V gives CDR1 MNHEY, CDR2 SMNVEV (reference sequence). The CDR3 runs to 14 residues. The CDR3 sequence is CASSFRGTTYEQYF. The CDR3 region has the DNA TGTGCCAGCAGTTTCCGAGGGACAACCTACGAGCAGTACTTC.

The chain employs TRBV27 and TRBJ1-1; 8 bases are shared with TRBD1. V shed 5 bases, J shed 0 bases, and the junction held 2 bases outside the gene matches. In germline, CDR1 is MNHEY, CDR2 SMNVEV (reference sequence). This CDR3 has 14 residues. This CDR3 is CASSATGVNTEAFF. The CDR3, as DNA: TGTGCCAGCAGTGCGACAGGGGTGAACACTGAAGCTTTCTTT.

In the case of this clonotype: A much more abundant neighbour one base away suggests this may be a read error. The V and J genes are TRBV11-2 and TRBJ2-2; possible D gene TRBD1, 5 bases. Germline lookup yields CDR1 SGHAT and CDR2 FQNNGV. V gave up 3 bases and J gave up 6 bases, with 11 bases separating them. The CDR3 length is 14 residues. The CDR3 nucleotides are TGTGCCAGCAGCTTCATGGACACGGCCGGGGAGCTGTTTTTT. Translation gives CASSFMDTAGELFF.

The chain joins TRBV4-1 to TRBJ2-7; 7 positions match TRBD1. This CDR3 comprises 16 residues. V was pared by 1 base and J by 2 bases, with 8 bases of the junction left unmatched. The germline gives CDR1 MGHRA, CDR2 YSYEKL. The DNA of the CDR3 is TGCGCCAGCAGCCAAGCCCCCGGGACAGTGGCCTACGAGCAGTACTTC. Encoded protein: CASSQAPGTVAYEQYF.

The gene calls are TRBV4-1 and TRBJ1-4; possible D gene TRBD1, 5 bases. Germline V gene data show CDR1 as MGHRA and CDR2 as YSYEKL. V lost 2 bases and J 11 bases, leaving 24 bases between the germline ends. This CDR3 is built from 17 residues. The CDR3 sequence: CASSQQDPGAGIGKLFF. In nucleotides, the CDR3 is TGCGCCAGCAGCCAACAAGATCCCGGGGCGGGTATCGGGAAACTGTTTTTT.

The J gene is TRBJ2-1, the V gene TRBV9; 11 nucleotides line up with TRBD2. V was pared by 0 bases and J by 5 bases, with 7 bases of the junction left unmatched. The CDR3 spans 17 residues. Germline-derived CDR1 and CDR2 are SGDLS and YYNGEE. CDR3 nucleotide sequence: TGTGCCAGCAGCGTAGATGGAACGACTAGCGGGGACAATGAGCAGTTCTTC. It specifies CASSVDGTTSGDNEQFF.